This T cell receptor beta chain was found in a study of cytomegalovirus exposure and HLA in healthy donors. Study-wide results and limits: In a later analysis, TCR beta V- and J-gene trimming showed a link to a missense DCLRE1C variant.

The CDR3 length is 12 residues. The germline gives CDR1 SEHNR, CDR2 FQNEAQ (reference sequence). PCR was performed using 60 Vbeta and 13 Jbeta primers. TCRdb's copy holds only in-frame clones and misses some; the assay was immunoSEQ multiplex PCR. This sample has 150,000 to 200,000 clones, with roughly 78% found just once. To note about this clone: Its specificity is unknown.

The sequenced material came from PBMCs. This rearrangement joins TRBV7-9 to TRBJ2-5; the D gene is possibly TRBD2 (6 bases). The end of the DNA is better explained by TRBJ2-7, so the J call may be wrong. The sequence was obtained from a woman between 45 and 65 years old in good health and CMV-seropositive. CDR3 sequence: CASSSGTVEQYF. The CDR3 nucleotides are TGTGCCAGCAGCTCAGGGACTGTCGAGCAGTACTTC.